This T cell receptor (beta chain) was recovered during a study of tumor-infiltrating lymphocytes in primary liver carcinoma. For the study at large: Every sample contained roughly 3.5 to 8 million productive TCRbeta reads, and these numbers were similar from one tissue type to another.

The CDR3 has 12 residues. The V and J ends lost 8 bases and 4 bases, in that order; junction bases with no gene match: 4. Per germline, CDR1 GTSNPN and CDR2 SVGIG (reference sequence). A constant-region primer served to make TCR beta cDNA from around 500 ng total RNA. Generation of the TCR beta libraries relied on three nested multiplex PCR rounds using slightly modified ARM-PCR. A C-beta reverse primer and TRBV1-TRBV30 forward primers served in each of the first two PCR rounds, at about 10 cycles apiece. Each CDR3 protein gets one entry after TCRdb re-called the multiplex PCR reads with MiXCR. Here the sample spans about 180,000 distinct CDR3 sequences, 60% being singletons. Extraction also yielded germline DNA, while blood RNA was obtained from unsorted whole blood.

The sequenced sample was peripheral blood. This TCR was recovered from a man aged 40-50 years with primary liver carcinoma and hepatitis B virus infection. The rearrangement uses TRBV30 and TRBJ2-3, with 9 nucleotides matching TRBD2. CDR3 DNA: TGTGCCAGGGGACTAGCCGCAGATACGCAGTATTTT. Its translation: CARGLAADTQYF.